This T cell receptor (beta chain) was documented in a study of cytomegalovirus exposure and HLA in healthy donors (dated by TCRdb to 2016 to 2017). As for the study more broadly: According to an earlier analysis of 587 of the donors, some 170 million T cells yielded over 90 million unique TCR beta sequences and around 300 Gb of sequence data. Both class I and class II loci were covered by HLA typing, at four-digit resolution. Alongside the repertoire data, information on donor age, sex, ethnicity and CMV serostatus was compiled. To predict cytomegalovirus infection status, the study combined high-throughput TCR immunosequencing, statistical association of individual TCRs with disease status, and machine learning. An early release covering roughly 640 HLA-typed donors comprised approximately 300 gigabases of sequencing data and around 80 million unique TCR sequences. Rather than using new phenotypic data, the later analysis identified candidate immune exposures from TCR beta sequences and from how often those sequences occurred across donors. Across some 400 genotyped donors of the cohort, an average of roughly 230,000 unique TCR beta nucleotide sequences per donor were sequenced, and roughly 20% of those sequences were non-productive. Typing coverage varied by locus: about 629-640 donors for A, B, C, DRB1 and DQB1; 522 for DQA1; 600 to 610 for DPA1; under 490 for DPB1. A later genetic analysis used genome-wide SNP genotypes for about 60% of the roughly 670 donors, treating that subset as a discovery cohort. Among the 398 genotyped donors, roughly 80% belonged to the genetic ancestry cluster associated with self-reported Caucasian donors. All discovery cohort repertoires had been generated on a single sequencing platform. The aim of the study was to test whether cataloging public T cell receptors could identify signatures of past pathogen exposure. About five DR-DQ haplotypes were treated as single units for association and clustering because of strong linkage in the cohort. An earlier analysis of 587 of the donors used high-throughput TCR beta sequencing to judge whether each TCR beta V gene segment behaved as functional or pseudogenic. A separate validation cohort of roughly 130 different subjects was used in addition to the roughly 670-subject first cohort. The study used immunosequencing to profile the T cell repertoires of 600 to 850 subjects and linked those repertoires to cytomegalovirus serostatus. In a later analysis, previously published TCR beta repertoires from fewer than 750 donors were re-analyzed and high-resolution HLA genotyping was added so that TCR occurrence patterns could be studied.

Concerning this clone: Its cognate antigen has yet to be identified. No much larger clone exists at a distance of one base, and base qualities are not known.

The cohort was made up of hundreds of healthy bone marrow donors. Cohort members were all nominally healthy when sampled, although unrecorded immune exposures were likely present. The donor tested CMV seronegative, placing the donor among the approximately 400 seronegative members of the cohort. A peripheral blood sample was provided by each donor, and peripheral blood mononuclear cells were used for TCR beta sequencing. The Qiagen DNeasy Blood Extraction Kit was used to extract genomic DNA from the blood cell samples. Library generation was performed with the immunoSEQ multiplex PCR assay. For the multiplex PCR, a mixture combining 60 forward primers for TCR Vbeta segments and 13 reverse primers for TCR Jbeta segments was used. Amplification of the CDR3 region of rearranged TCR beta genes was performed with a multiplex PCR assay on genomic DNA. The amplified TCR beta libraries were sequenced on the Illumina HiSeq System as 87-base-pair reads. Under the source paper's analysis protocol: A later analysis counted tens of millions of unique TCR beta chains across the 690 or so repertoires, and 10 million to 12 million of these chains were shared by at least two donors. Raw reads were error-corrected and collapsed into unique sequences with a nearest-neighbor algorithm that merged closely related sequences to remove PCR and sequencing errors. CDR3 sequences were aligned to IMGT reference sequences to assign V, D and J gene segments. For a sequence to be retained, at least a six-nucleotide match to both a V gene segment and a J gene segment was required. A rearrangement was called productive if the CDR3 had no stop codons and remained in frame with V and J, and every other rearrangement was called non-productive. CDR3 was defined by IMGT convention, running from the second conserved V-encoded cysteine to the conserved J-encoded phenylalanine. In an earlier analysis of some 550 of the donors, sequences lacking an unambiguous match to a single V gene segment were excluded. In an earlier analysis of 587 of the donors, a V segment was called functional when productive rearrangements were above 56.7%, and segregating when the standard deviation between donors exceeded 5%. To diagnose cytomegalovirus status from the catalog of TCR beta chain sequences, a statistical classification framework was built. A later analysis assigned V and J genes by comparing TCR nucleotide sequences with IMGT/GENE-DB human TR gene sequences. In a later analysis, CDR3 sequences and most-parsimonious VDJ recombination scenarios were assigned using the TCRdist pipeline. A later analysis defined each TCR beta chain by its CDR3 amino acid sequence plus V-gene family, and excluded reads lacking a unique V-gene family. In a later analysis, 450 to 600 highly shared, low-generation-probability nucleotide sequences were removed to address suspected cross-contamination and a sequencing artifact. In a later analysis, a clonal expansion index was calculated for each public chain from normalized within-repertoire ranks of inferred template counts. Generation probabilities in a later analysis came from a VDJ recombination model fitted to out-of-frame rearrangements, and those results were checked against IGoR. Hypergeometric tests were used in a later analysis to score TCR-TCR, TCR-HLA and TCR-CMV co-occurrence, with a repertoire-size bias correction applied to the TCR pairs. A later analysis estimated false discovery rates by permuting HLA or CMV assignments 20 times. In a later analysis, co-occurring TCRs were grouped using DBSCAN, and TCRdist sequence similarity was added for clustering within HLA-allele-positive subsets. For co-occurrence clustering, repertoires with fewer than 30,000 or more than 120,000 public chains were excluded, along with 4 to 6 repertoires with anomalous nucleotide sharing. The immuneACCESS repertoire file appears here via TCRdb, limited to in-frame rearrangements. These files lack a portion of the clones; in checked studies, under half of the deficit traces to unresolved V genes, and the cause of the others is not known. V, J and clone size were drawn from that table, and D and trimming were deduced from the DNA. The sample table holds approximately 69,000 clones, of which 76% were seen once. Of the sample, 3% to 3.5% is held by the ten largest clones.

From cysteine to phenylalanine, the CDR3 is 14 amino acids long. Only CDR3 DNA remains: 42 bases, in frame from the first base. Relative to germline, V is 0 bases shorter and J is 2 bases shorter, with 11 bases between their ends. Reading the germline V gene (reference sequence) gives CDR1 GTSNPN and CDR2 SVGIG. Results the study describes overall, beyond this receptor: A later analysis found that most CMV-associated TCR beta chains appeared HLA-restricted, with HLA associations seemingly driven largely by CMV exposure. HLA typing was unavailable for some donors at each locus, so association tests used only the typed subset. Specific HLA alleles were associated with about 17,000 TCR beta sequences at a false discovery rate of 0.05 in a later analysis. A later genetic analysis reported fewer N-insertions in productive TCRs among donors in an Asian-associated ancestry cluster than the roughly 650-donor mean. This cohort had only TCR beta chains sequenced, and the lack of alpha or paired-chain data limited which features could be detected. A few of the identified cytomegalovirus-associated TCR beta chains were confirmed in vitro to be specific for cytomegalovirus antigens. The 87-base-pair reads could not distinguish some IMGT-functional V segments, including TRBV6-2 and TRBV6-3, so those segments were excluded. A later analysis reported that several top co-occurrence clusters appeared linked to parvovirus B19, influenza, CMV and Epstein-Barr virus. The study gave a list of some 150 TCR beta chains associated with cytomegalovirus. In a later analysis, the rate of TCR association differed among HLA loci, with DRB1 alleles having the most associated TCRs and HLA-C alleles having the fewest. The authors suggested that the approach could potentially be generalized to other disease states and immunological phenotypes. In a later analysis, HLA-associated TCR beta chains showed more clonal expansion and lower generation probabilities than non-associated chains that were equally common. Linkage disequilibrium might explain the correlated functional status among segregating V segments, but an unknown experimental factor could not be ruled out. An earlier analysis of some 590 of the donors showed that most TCR beta V segments appeared in productive rearrangements either about 90% or about 30% of the time, which broadly matched IMGT annotations. An association between a missense DCLRE1C variant and V-gene and J-gene trimming of TCR beta chains was found in a later genetic analysis and replicated in an independent cohort. A group of highly shared sequence variants was considered likely to be a technical artifact of the sequencing pipeline. For the cohort, immune exposure information was limited to CMV serostatus. Strong co-occurrence of HLA alleles, especially DR and DQ, made assigning TCR associations to individual alleles difficult. Roughly uniform sequencing depth across donors was assumed in presence/absence analyses, although this assumption may not hold. Because counts were too low, roughly 18 rarely observed V segments, including chromosome 9 orphons, were left out of the earlier analysis of approximately 500 of the donors. Most TCR sequences were seen in very few donors, while some public TCRs were found in many individuals. The classifier was reported to diagnose cytomegalovirus status with high specificity and sensitivity in both the original cohort and the validation cohort. A further reported finding was that TCR beta sequences accurately predicted the HLA-A and HLA-B alleles for most subjects in the first cohort.

Sequenced: PBMCs. The sequence was collected from a young man in good health and CMV-seronegative. Recombination linked TRBV30 to TRBJ2-7; the D gene is perhaps TRBD1, on 6 matching bases. CDR3 region: CAWSVGAGAYEQYF. DNA sequence: TGTGCCTGGAGTGTCGGAGCAGGGGCCTACGAGCAGTACTTC.